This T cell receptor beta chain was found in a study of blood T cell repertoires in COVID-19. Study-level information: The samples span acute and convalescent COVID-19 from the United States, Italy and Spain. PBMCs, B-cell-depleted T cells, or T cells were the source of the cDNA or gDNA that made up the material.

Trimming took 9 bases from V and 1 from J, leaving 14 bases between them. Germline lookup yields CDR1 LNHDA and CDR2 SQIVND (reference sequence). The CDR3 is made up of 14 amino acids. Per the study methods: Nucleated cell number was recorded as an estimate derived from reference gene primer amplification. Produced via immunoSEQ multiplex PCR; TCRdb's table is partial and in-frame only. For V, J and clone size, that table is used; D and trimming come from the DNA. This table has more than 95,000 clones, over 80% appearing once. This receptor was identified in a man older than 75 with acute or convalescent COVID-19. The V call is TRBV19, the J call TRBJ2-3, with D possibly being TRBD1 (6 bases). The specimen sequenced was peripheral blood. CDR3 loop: CASVDRFGTDTQYF. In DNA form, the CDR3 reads TGTGCCAGCGTTGACAGGTTCGGCACAGATACGCAGTATTTT.